The subject of this entry is one T cell receptor (beta chain). Its specificity is not known. The sample belongs to a study of shared clonotypes between healthy human individuals. Study details: There were three CD4 naive, three CD4 memory, two CD8 naive and one CD8 memory plates per donor. Findings and caveats of the study: Around 4.7% of naive CD4 clonotypes were shared across a few donors.

Naivety among CD8 cells was defined by CD45RO negativity and positive CCR7 selection, thereby excluding terminally differentiated effector memory CD45RA+ cells. Genomic DNA of each subset was evenly split across several immunoSEQ plates. Using immunoSEQ multiplex PCR, the repertoire was profiled, and TCRdb retains in-frame clones only, with some absent. The table records about 590,000 clones, about 95% of them present only once. J gave up 7 bases and V 0 bases, and 6 bases lay outside the gene matches. The germline V gene encodes CDR1 MGHRA and CDR2 YSYEKL. This CDR3 is built from 15 residues. What was sequenced was naive CD8+ T cells sorted from blood. This clonotype was obtained from a woman aged 25-40 years in good health. The V gene is TRBV4-1, the J gene TRBJ2-4; 7 positions agree with TRBD1. The CDR3 loop reads CASSQEATGVNIQYF. Here the CDR3 DNA reads TGCGCCAGCAGCCAAGAGGCTACAGGGGTGAACATTCAGTACTTC.